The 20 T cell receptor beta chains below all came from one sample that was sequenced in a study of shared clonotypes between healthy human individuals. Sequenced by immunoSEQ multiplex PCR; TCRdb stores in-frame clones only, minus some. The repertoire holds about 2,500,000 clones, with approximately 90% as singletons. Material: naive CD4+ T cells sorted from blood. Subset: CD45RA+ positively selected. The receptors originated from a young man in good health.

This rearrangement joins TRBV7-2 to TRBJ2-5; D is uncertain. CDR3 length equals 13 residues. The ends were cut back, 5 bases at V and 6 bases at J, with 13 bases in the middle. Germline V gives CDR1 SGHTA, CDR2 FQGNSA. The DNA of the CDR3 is TGTGCCAGCAGCCAAATTATGGTCAAGACCCAGTACTTC. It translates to CASSQIMVKTQYF.

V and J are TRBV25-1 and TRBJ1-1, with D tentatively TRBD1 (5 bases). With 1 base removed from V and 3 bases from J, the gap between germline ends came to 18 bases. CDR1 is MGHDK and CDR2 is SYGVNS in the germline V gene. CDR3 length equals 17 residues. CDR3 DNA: TGTGCCAGCAGTGAATTGGGAGGGGCCAACCCTGACACTGAAGCTTTCTTT. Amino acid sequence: CASSELGGANPDTEAFF.

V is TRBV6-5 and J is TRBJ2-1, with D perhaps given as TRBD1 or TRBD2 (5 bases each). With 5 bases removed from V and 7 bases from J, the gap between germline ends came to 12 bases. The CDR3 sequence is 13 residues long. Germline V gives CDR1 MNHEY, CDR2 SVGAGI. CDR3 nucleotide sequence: TGTGCCAGCAGTCCGCGTTGGGGGAATGAGCAGTTCTTC. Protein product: CASSPRWGNEQFF.

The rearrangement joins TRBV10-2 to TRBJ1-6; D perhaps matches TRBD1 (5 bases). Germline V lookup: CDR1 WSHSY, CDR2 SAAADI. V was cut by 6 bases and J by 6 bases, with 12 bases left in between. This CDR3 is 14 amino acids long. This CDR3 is CASRQGAGNSPLHF. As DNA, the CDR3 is TGCGCCAGCAGGCAGGGAGCGGGTAATTCACCCCTCCACTTT.

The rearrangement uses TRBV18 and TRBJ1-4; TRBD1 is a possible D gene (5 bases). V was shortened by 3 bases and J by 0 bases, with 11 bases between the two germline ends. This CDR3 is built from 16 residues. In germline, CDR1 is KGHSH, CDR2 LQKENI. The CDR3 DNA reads TGTGCCAGCTCACCGCTTGGGACCGCAACTAATGAAAAACTGTTTTTT. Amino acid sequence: CASSPLGTATNEKLFF.

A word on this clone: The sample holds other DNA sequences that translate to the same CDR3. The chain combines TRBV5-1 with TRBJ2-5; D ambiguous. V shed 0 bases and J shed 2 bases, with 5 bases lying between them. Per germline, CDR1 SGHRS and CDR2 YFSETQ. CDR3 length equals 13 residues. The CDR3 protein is CASSLAVQETQYF. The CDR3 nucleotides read TGCGCCAGCAGCTTGGCAGTACAAGAGACCCAGTACTTC.

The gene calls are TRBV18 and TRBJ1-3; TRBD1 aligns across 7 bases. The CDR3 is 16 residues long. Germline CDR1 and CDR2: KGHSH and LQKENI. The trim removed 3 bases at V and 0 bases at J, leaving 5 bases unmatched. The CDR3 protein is CASSPITGDSGNTIYF. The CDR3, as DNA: TGTGCCAGCTCACCTATAACAGGGGACTCTGGAAACACCATATATTTT.

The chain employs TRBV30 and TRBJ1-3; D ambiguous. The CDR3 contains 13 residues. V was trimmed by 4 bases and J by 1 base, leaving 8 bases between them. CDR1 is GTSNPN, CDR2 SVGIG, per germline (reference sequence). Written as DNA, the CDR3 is TGTGCCTGGACAGGTTCTTCTGGAAACACCATATATTTT. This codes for CAWTGSSGNTIYF.

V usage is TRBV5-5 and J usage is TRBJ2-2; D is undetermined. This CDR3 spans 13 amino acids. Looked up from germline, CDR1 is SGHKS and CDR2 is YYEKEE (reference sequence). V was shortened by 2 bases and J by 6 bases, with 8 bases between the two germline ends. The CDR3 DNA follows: TGTGCCAGCAGCTTTTATATCGCCGGGGAGCTGTTTTTT. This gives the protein CASSFYIAGELFF. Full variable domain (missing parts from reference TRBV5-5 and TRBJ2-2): DAGVTQSPTHLIKTRGQQVTLRCSPISGHKSVSWYQQVLGQGPQFIFQYYEKEERGRGNFPDRFSARQFPNYSSELNVNALLLGDSALYLCASSFYIAGELFFGEGSRLTVL.

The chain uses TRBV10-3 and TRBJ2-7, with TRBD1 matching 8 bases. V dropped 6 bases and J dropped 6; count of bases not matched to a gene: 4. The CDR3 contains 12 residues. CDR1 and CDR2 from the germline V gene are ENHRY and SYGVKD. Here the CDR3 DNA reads TGTGCCATCAGCGCGACAGGGGTCGAGCAGTACTTC. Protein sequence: CAISATGVEQYF.

Written as DNA, the CDR3 is TGTGCCAGCTCACCCCAGGGGGGGGATCCATACAATGAGCAGTTCTTC. This gives the protein CASSPQGGDPYNEQFF. The chain links TRBV18 to TRBJ2-1; D tentatively fits TRBD1 or TRBD2 (7 bases each). The germline V gene encodes CDR1 KGHSH and CDR2 LQKENI. This CDR3 comprises 16 residues. Trimming removed 3 bases from V and 4 bases from J, with 16 bases in between.

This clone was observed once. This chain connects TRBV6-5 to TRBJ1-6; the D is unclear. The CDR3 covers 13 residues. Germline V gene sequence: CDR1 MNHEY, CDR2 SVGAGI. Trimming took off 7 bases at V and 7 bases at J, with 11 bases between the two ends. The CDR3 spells CASIALSNSPLHF. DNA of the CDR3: TGTGCCAGCATAGCATTGAGCAATTCACCCCTCCACTTT.

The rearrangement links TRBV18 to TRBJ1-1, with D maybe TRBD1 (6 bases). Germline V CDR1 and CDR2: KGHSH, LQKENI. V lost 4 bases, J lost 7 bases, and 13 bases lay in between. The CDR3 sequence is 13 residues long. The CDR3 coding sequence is TGTGCCAGCTCACGTGAGGACAGCCATGAAGCTTTCTTT. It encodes CASSREDSHEAFF.

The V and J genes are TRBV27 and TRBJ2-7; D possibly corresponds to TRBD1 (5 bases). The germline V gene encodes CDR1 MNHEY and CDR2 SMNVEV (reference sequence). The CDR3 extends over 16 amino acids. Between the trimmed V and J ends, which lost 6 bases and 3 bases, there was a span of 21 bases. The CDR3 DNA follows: TGTGCCAGCAGCTCCCTAGGGGAACCGGGCGACTACGAGCAGTACTTC. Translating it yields CASSSLGEPGDYEQYF.

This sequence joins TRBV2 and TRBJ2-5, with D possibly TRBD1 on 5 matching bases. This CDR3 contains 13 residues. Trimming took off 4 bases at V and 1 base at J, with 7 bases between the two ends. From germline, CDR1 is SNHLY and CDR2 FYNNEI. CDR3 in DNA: TGTGCCAGCAGTGGACAGATCCAAGAGACCCAGTACTTC. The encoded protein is CASSGQIQETQYF.

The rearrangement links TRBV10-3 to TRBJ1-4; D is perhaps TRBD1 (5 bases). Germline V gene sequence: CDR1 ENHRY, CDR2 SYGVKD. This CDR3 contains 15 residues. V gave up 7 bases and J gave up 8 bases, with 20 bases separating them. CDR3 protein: CAIKPSGGEQEKLFF. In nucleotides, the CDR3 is TGTGCCATCAAGCCCAGCGGGGGTGAACAAGAAAAACTGTTTTTT.

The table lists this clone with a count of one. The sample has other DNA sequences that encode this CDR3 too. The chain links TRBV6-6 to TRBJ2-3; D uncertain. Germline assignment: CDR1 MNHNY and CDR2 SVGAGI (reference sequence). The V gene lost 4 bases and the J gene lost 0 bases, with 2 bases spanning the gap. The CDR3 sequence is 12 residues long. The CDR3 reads CASSLSTDTQYF. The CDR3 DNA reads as TGTGCCAGCAGTTTAAGCACAGATACGCAGTATTTT.

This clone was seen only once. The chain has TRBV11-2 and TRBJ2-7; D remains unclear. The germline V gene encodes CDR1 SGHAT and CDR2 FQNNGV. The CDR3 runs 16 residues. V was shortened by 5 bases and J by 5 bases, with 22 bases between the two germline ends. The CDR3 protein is CASSELKGKQANEQYF. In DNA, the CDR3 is TGTGCCAGCAGCGAGCTAAAGGGTAAGCAGGCGAACGAGCAGTACTTC.

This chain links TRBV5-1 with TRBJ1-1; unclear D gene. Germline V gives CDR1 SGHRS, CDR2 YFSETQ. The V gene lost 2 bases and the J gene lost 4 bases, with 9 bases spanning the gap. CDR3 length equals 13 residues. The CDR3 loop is CASSFGEFTEAFF. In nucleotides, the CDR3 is TGCGCCAGCAGCTTCGGGGAGTTCACTGAAGCTTTCTTT.

CDR3 protein: CAWSGDGSNQPQHF. Written as DNA, the CDR3 is TGTGCCTGGAGTGGGGACGGTAGCAATCAGCCCCAGCATTTT. The chain is built from TRBV30 and TRBJ1-5; weak D call: TRBD1 (5 bases). The CDR3 loop spans 14 amino acids. V was cut by 1 base and J by 0 bases, with 7 bases left in between. CDR1 is GTSNPN, CDR2 SVGIG, per germline (reference sequence).